The clone carrying this T cell receptor beta chain came up many times. Its antigen remains unknown. Breast cancer patients provided tissue from their axillary draining lymph nodes. The entry originates in a study of breast tumors, draining lymph nodes, adjacent tissues. One entry per CDR3 protein, called by TCRdb with MiXCR from the multiplex PCR reads. The profile covers roughly 130,000 distinct CDR3 sequences, with 15% to 20% appearing a single time and roughly 3.5% taken by the ten largest. General study findings and limits: That most tumor T cells come from lymph nodes remained unproven. Compared with basal-like, luminal-like tumors shared significantly more repertoire with nontumor tissue. Tumors had less TCR diversity than lymph nodes, more than nontumor tissue.

The trim removed 6 bases at V and 3 bases at J, leaving 4 bases unmatched. The CDR3 extends over 14 amino acids. From germline, CDR1 is SNHLY and CDR2 FYNNEI. The origin of this receptor is a female donor with breast cancer. Some clones in this sample may be carry-over from other donors' samples. V gene TRBV2 combines with J gene TRBJ2-3, with 9 bases matching TRBD2. The sequenced material came from axillary lymph node tissue. The CDR3: CASRAGGGTDTQYF. The CDR3 nucleotides are TGTGCCAGCAGGGCGGGAGGGGGGACAGATACGCAGTATTTT.